Listed here is a single T cell receptor beta chain. Its antigen is not known. The data stem from a study of cytomegalovirus exposure and HLA in healthy donors. The overall study: The approximately 670 first-cohort repertoires and the 130 or so validation repertoires shared the same platform, a later analysis reported. Study findings and constraints: The authors confirmed in vitro that a few CMV-associated chains were specific for CMV antigens. Using the classifier, cytomegalovirus status was reportedly diagnosed with high specificity and sensitivity.

The germline gives CDR1 SGHNT, CDR2 YYREEE (reference sequence). V was shortened by 4 bases and J by 7 bases, with 16 bases between the two germline ends. The CDR3 is made up of 14 amino acids. Generated by immunoSEQ multiplex PCR, the TCRdb table keeps only in-frame clones and is missing some. Of about 120,000 clones listed, around 90% are singletons. Sequencing was performed on PBMCs. The receptor was isolated from a woman younger than 35 in good health and CMV-seronegative. The chain carries TRBV5-4 and TRBJ2-3, with a weak D call TRBD1 (7 bases). Here the CDR3 reads CASSPRGVPNTQYF. In DNA, the CDR3 is TGTGCCAGCAGCCCCAGGGGGGTCCCGAATACGCAGTATTTT.